This TCR beta chain came from a study of vaccination effects on CD4 cells after COVID-19. Across the whole study: Participants were vaccinated with two doses of either the BNT162b2 or mRNA-1273 vaccine. Convalescent patient samples, from two individuals, date to 16 days and one week before vaccination.

The ViraFEST assay expanded antigen-specific CD4+ T cells with viral peptide pools before sequencing. It was after roughly 11 days of culture that CD4+ T cells were isolated. The person acquired a PCR-confirmed SARS-CoV-2 infection between March and December 2020. Every well got two million PBMC, which were grown with 8.5 to 10 IU/ml IL-2 and about 9.2 ug/ml peptides. Details on this clone: What it recognizes is unknown.

Findings and caveats of the study: Researchers reported few convalescent patients and no early post-infection timepoints in the study.

Profiling relied on immunoSEQ multiplex PCR, and the TCRdb table lists in-frame clones only, not all of them. The sample shows 20,000 to 30,000 clones, roughly 69% of them seen only once. Germline-derived CDR1 and CDR2 are MNHEY and SVGEGT. This CDR3 is 14 amino acids long. Trimming stripped 0 bases from V and 9 bases from J, with 14 bases between. Sequenced here: CD4+ T cells from PBMCs cultured with SARS-CoV-2 spike peptides, sampled before COVID-19 vaccination. The chain combines TRBV6-2 or TRBV6-3 with TRBJ2-5; D ambiguous. The receptor comes from a human donor who had a prior SARS-CoV-2 infection. The CDR3 nucleotides read TGTGCCAGCAGTTACTCGTACTTCGTCGCACCCCAGTACTTC. Translating gives CASSYSYFVAPQYF.